Following are 10 T cell receptor beta chains from one sample sequenced in a study of blood T cell repertoires in COVID-19. The table came from immunoSEQ multiplex PCR; TCRdb's copy has only in-frame clones and leaves some out. The sample records 45,000 to 50,000 clones, over 80% being singletons. Material: peripheral blood. These receptors all come from a man aged 65 to 85 with acute or convalescent COVID-19.

As DNA, the CDR3 is TGTGCCTGGATGGGGGGTGGAAACACCATATATTTT. This translates into CAWMGGGNTIYF. This rearrangement joins TRBV30 to TRBJ1-3; maybe TRBD1 (5 bases). CDR3 size: 12 residues. Germline V gene data show CDR1 as GTSNPN and CDR2 as SVGIG (reference sequence). V lost 4 bases and J 3 bases, leaving 7 bases between the germline ends.

A single count supports this clone. This chain uses TRBV4-1 with TRBJ1-6, with TRBD1 as a possible D gene (6 bases). V was trimmed by 4 bases and J by 7 bases, leaving 8 bases between them. The CDR3 is 13 residues long. Germline loops: CDR1 MGHRA, CDR2 YSYEKL. The CDR3 is CASSPTGNSPLHF. As DNA, the CDR3 is TGCGCCAGCAGCCCCACAGGGAATTCACCCCTCCACTTT.

The chain joins TRBV5-6 to TRBJ1-4, with 7 bases that match TRBD1. Trimming removed 4 bases from V and 8 bases from J; junction bases left unmatched: 8. The CDR3 length is 14 residues. Germline V gene lookup returns CDR1 SGHDT and CDR2 YYEEEE. CDR3: CASSRGGAGEKLFF. The CDR3 nucleotides read TGTGCCAGCAGCCGAGGGGGCGCCGGAGAAAAACTGTTTTTT.

The V gene is TRBV27, the J gene TRBJ1-2, with 8 bases lining up with TRBD1. The CDR3 covers 14 residues. Trimming took 4 bases from V and 1 from J; bases not matched to a gene: 2. Looked up from germline, CDR1 is MNHEY and CDR2 is SMNVEV (reference sequence). The CDR3 DNA sequence: TGTGCCAGCAGTTACAGGGGGGATAACTATGGCTACACCTTC. It codes for CASSYRGDNYGYTF.

J is TRBJ1-1 and V is TRBV5-4; 8 positions match TRBD1. CDR3 length: 15 residues. Trimming took 4 bases from V and 0 from J; bases not matched to a gene: 5. Germline V CDR1 and CDR2: SGHNT, YYREEE (reference sequence). CDR3 in amino acids: CASSRGQAMNTEAFF. The CDR3 DNA is TGTGCCAGCAGCCGGGGACAGGCGATGAACACTGAAGCTTTCTTT.

The gene calls are TRBV7-2 and TRBJ1-5; D call uncertain. V dropped 3 bases and J dropped 5 bases, with 8 bases sitting between them. In germline, CDR1 is SGHTA, CDR2 FQGNSA. The CDR3 sequence is 13 residues long. CDR3 protein: CASSFTSDQPQHF. CDR3 DNA: TGTGCCAGCAGCTTCACCTCGGATCAGCCCCAGCATTTT.

CDR3 protein: CASSVDRMNTGELFF. The CDR3 coding sequence is TGTGCCAGTTCAGTGGACAGGATGAACACCGGGGAGCTGTTTTTT. V gene TRBV6-5 combines with J gene TRBJ2-2, with TRBD1 matching 7 bases. Germline trimming cut 9 bases from V and 1 base from J; bases unmatched to any gene: 8. The CDR3 contains 15 residues. The germline V gene has CDR1 MNHEY and CDR2 SVGAGI.

The chain recombines TRBV4-3 with TRBJ1-1; weak D call: TRBD1 (5 bases). The germline CDR1 and CDR2 sequences are LGHNA and YSLEER. V gave up 0 bases and J gave up 6 bases, with 14 bases separating them. This CDR3 has 15 residues. The CDR3 protein is CASSQDRGERSEAFF. In DNA, the CDR3 is TGCGCCAGCAGCCAAGACCGGGGGGAACGGTCTGAAGCTTTCTTT.

The chain couples TRBV27 to TRBJ1-5, with 9 bases that match TRBD1. With 1 base clipped from V and 0 bases from J, the junction kept 13 bases outside the gene matches. The CDR3 totals 20 residues. Germline V gives CDR1 MNHEY, CDR2 SMNVEV (reference sequence). CDR3 bases: TGTGCCAGCAGTTTATTTGGGCCGACAGGGGGATATTATAGCAATCAGCCCCAGCATTTT. Residues: CASSLFGPTGGYYSNQPQHF.

This clone is a singleton in its sample. This chain links TRBV30 with TRBJ2-1; maybe TRBD2 (6 bases). Germline CDR1 and CDR2: GTSNPN and SVGIG (reference sequence). Trimming stripped 0 bases from V and 7 bases from J, with 10 bases between. The CDR3 consists of 13 residues. This chain's CDR3 is CAWSVFGGNEQFF. For the CDR3, the DNA is TGTGCCTGGAGTGTATTCGGGGGAAATGAGCAGTTCTTC. Using reference TRBV30 and TRBJ2-1 for the parts outside the CDR3, the full variable domain is SQTIHQWPATLVQPVGSPLSLECTVEGTSNPNLYWYRQAAGRGLQLLFYSVGIGQISSEVPQNLSASRPQDRQFILSSKKLLLSDSGFYLCAWSVFGGNEQFFGPGTRLTVL.